This T cell receptor beta chain is from a study of blood T cell repertoires in COVID-19. In the study overall: Samples representing acute and convalescent COVID-19 were sourced from the United States, Italy and Spain. In each case, the material was cDNA or gDNA derived from T cells, B-cell-depleted T cells, or PBMCs.

This CDR3 spans 11 amino acids. Germline CDR1 SGHTA, CDR2 FQGNSA. With 5 bases removed from V and 3 bases from J, the gap between germline ends came to 3 bases. In the original processing: Amplified reference gene primers provided the basis for estimating nucleated cell counts. The data were produced by immunoSEQ multiplex PCR, yet TCRdb's version contains in-frame clones alone and is incomplete. V, J and clone size were drawn from that table, and D and trimming were deduced from the DNA. The table lists hundreds of thousands of clones, roughly 82% of them singletons, with roughly 5.2% in the top ten. Those enrolled in Seattle joined during active infection and were followed longitudinally afterward.

This receptor was identified in a woman over 75 with COVID-19, enrolled during active disease. The chain is built from TRBV7-2 and TRBJ2-3, with D unresolved. Sequencing input: peripheral blood. CDR3 coding DNA: TGTGCCAGCAGCCCAACAGATACGCAGTATTTT. Its translation is CASSPTDTQYF.